The clone carrying this TCR beta chain turned up a few times. The sample originates from a study of T-cell reconstitution after alpha-beta-depleted transplantation in children. During its preparation, the TCRbeta library received unique molecular identifiers. Each CDR3 protein is one row after TCRdb ran MiXCR on the PCR reads. This table has about 200,000 distinct CDR3 sequences, about 6.6% appearing once. The junction had 3 bases not matched to a gene; V was cut back by 0 bases and J by 2 bases. The CDR3 totals 15 residues. Germline V gene lookup returns CDR1 SGHRS and CDR2 YFSETQ. The sequencing here drew on PBMCs, taken before TCRalphabeta/CD19-depleted stem cell transplant. J is TRBJ2-5 and V is TRBV5-1; 8 nucleotides align to TRBD1. The source of this sequence is a boy between 2 and 15 years old with acute lymphoblastic leukemia, due to receive a stem cell transplant. The CDR3 protein is CASSLGGTGQETQYF. CDR3 nucleotide sequence: TGCGCCAGCAGCTTGGGCGGGACAGGACAAGAGACCCAGTACTTC.